This T cell receptor beta chain was obtained from a study of monozygotic twins with inflammatory bowel disease. Every sample had its cDNA made across eight separate reactions. Following a re-call of the 5' RACE reads, TCRdb has one entry per CDR3 protein and lacks DNA. The sample's table shows approximately 330,000 distinct CDR3 sequences. Total RNA was isolated from whole blood without T cell sorting. Study-level findings and limits: IBD patients, compared with healthy twins, shared fewer clonotypes with others (especially with disease activity).

Concerning this clonotype itself: The antigen remains unidentified.

This CDR3 is 15 amino acids long. The V gene's germline CDR1 is SGHNT and CDR2 YYREEE (reference sequence). Specimen: blood. This chain joins TRBV5-4 and TRBJ2-6. The receptor was derived from a human donor with ulcerative colitis or Crohn's disease, or a healthy co-twin of an affected twin (not recorded which). The CDR3 here is CASSLAMTGANVLTF.